A selection of T cell receptor beta chains follows, all from one sample in a study of monozygotic twins with inflammatory bowel disease. TCRdb re-called the 5' RACE reads and gives one entry per CDR3 protein, without DNA. The sample spans some 210,000 distinct CDR3 sequences; the ten largest clones claim roughly 1.5%. Sequencing was performed on blood. The receptors originated from a human donor with ulcerative colitis or Crohn's disease, or a healthy co-twin of an affected twin (not recorded which). Each CDR3 is given with its conserved first and last residue.

J | V | CDR3
TRBJ1-2 | TRBV29-1 | CSGGGIGNYGYTF
TRBJ2-2 | TRBV25-1 | CASSEFPRGLGGTGELFF
TRBJ2-3 | TRBV7-9 | CAGSFSSSTDTQYF
TRBJ2-1 | TRBV6-2/TRBV6-3 | CASTLPLVDGNEQFF
TRBJ1-4 | TRBV6-1 | CASKNTGVANEKLFF
TRBJ1-5 | TRBV20-1 | CSASLEGAQHF
TRBJ1-1 | TRBV7-9 | CASSDGGETAFF
TRBJ1-5 | TRBV20-1 | CSALWARTQNQPQHF
TRBJ1-5 | TRBV15 | CATGFGGLGQPQHF
TRBJ2-3 | TRBV4-2 | CASRPPGDLTDTQYF
TRBJ2-7 | TRBV11-2 | CASSLEGTDNYEQYF
TRBJ1-1 | TRBV6-5 | CASSRQLNTEAFF
TRBJ2-2 | TRBV5-5 | CASSPGPNPGELFF
TRBJ1-1 | TRBV6-1 | CASSDPGTRANTEAFF
TRBJ2-3 | TRBV20-1 | CSARDWLAGASGTDTQYF
TRBJ1-1 | TRBV29-1 | CSVRQGWAGAFF
TRBJ2-7 | TRBV6-5 | CASSYTQGAVGYEQYF
TRBJ2-3 | TRBV7-8 | CASTHSSGTDTQYF
TRBJ1-1 | TRBV12-3/TRBV12-4 | CASTEQGVGTEAFF
TRBJ2-1 | TRBV27 | CASSASIWTGGDEQFF
TRBJ1-1 | TRBV11-2 | CASSLLTGRNTEAFF
TRBJ2-5 | TRBV12-5 | CASGLDRGRTQYF
TRBJ2-7 | TRBV6-1 | CASRDRTGEQYF
TRBJ1-1 | TRBV20-1 | CSAPLNTEAFF
TRBJ2-7 | TRBV6-1 | CASSSQRETGSYEQYF
TRBJ1-2 | TRBV2 | CASSGNIGYTF
TRBJ1-6 | TRBV20-1 | CSATDRGHDNSPLHF
TRBJ2-2 | TRBV5-1 | CASMNTNTGELFF
TRBJ1-6 | TRBV20-1 | CSASGNTGLTLHF
TRBJ2-5 | TRBV18 | CASSPQMEAETQYF
TRBJ1-5 | TRBV15 | CATSRGGRDNQPQHF
TRBJ2-7 | TRBV7-6 | CASSLGSGGPSYEQYF
TRBJ1-2 | TRBV12-3/TRBV12-4 | CASSLGHLQGLYGYTF
TRBJ2-3 | TRBV11-1 | CASSLGFGERFTDTQYF
TRBJ1-4 | TRBV2 | CASRRDTENEKLFF
TRBJ2-2 | TRBV11-2 | CASSSRSLDREDRNPGELFF
TRBJ2-7 | TRBV9 | CASSVSSRGYYEQYF
TRBJ2-2 | TRBV7-2 | CASSLRGNTGELFF
TRBJ1-2 | TRBV4-1 | CASSQEGKRGYTF
TRBJ1-1 | TRBV5-1 | CASSLEVLMNTEAFF
TRBJ2-1 | TRBV14 | CASSPLIPQGPYNEQFF
TRBJ2-3 | TRBV5-1 | CASSLAADTQYF
TRBJ1-2 | TRBV2 | CASSRTDRDPRYGYTF
TRBJ1-5 | TRBV6-6 | CASTPLAGNEPQHF
TRBJ2-1 | TRBV5-1 | CASSLSPDSYNEQFF
TRBJ1-1 | TRBV6-2/TRBV6-3 | CASSMGTEAFF
TRBJ1-1 | TRBV7-9 | CASSPGISTEAFF
TRBJ2-5 | TRBV19 | CASSIVEGGPQETQYF
TRBJ2-3 | TRBV6-5 | CASSSMRASGYTDTQYF
TRBJ2-7 | TRBV20-1 | CSARDPGRGEQYF
TRBJ1-5 | TRBV20-1 | CSAKTGENQPQHF